This T cell receptor beta chain came from a study of graft-versus-host responses after intestinal transplantation. Findings of the study overall: Individuals who had graft-donor T cell macrochimerism had allografts that showed high graft-versus-host to host-versus-graft clonal ratios. Maximum circulating GvH clone levels tracked with early post-transplant HvG decreases.

Germline V gene lookup returns CDR1 KGHSH and CDR2 LQKENI. V was trimmed by 6 bases and J by 3 bases, leaving 15 bases between them. This CDR3 is 15 amino acids long. This table comes from immunoSEQ multiplex PCR, and its TCRdb copy is limited to in-frame clones, with some not included. Among about 7,000 clones listed, roughly 28% were seen once. Responders that carried the CFSE label, 200,000 of them, were plated with 200,000 irradiated, violet-dye-labeled stimulator cells. The responders that had proliferated, CFSE-low CD3+CD4+ and CD3+CD8+ cells, were sorted after the reaction. The V and J genes are TRBV18 and TRBJ1-5; D unclear. The clonotype comes from a human patient who was an organ donor for intestinal transplantation. Sequenced here: alloreactive CD8+ T cells from a mixed lymphocyte reaction culture, sampled before transplantation. Sample subset: CFSE-low proliferating T cells sorted from roughly six-day pre-transplant mixed lymphocyte reaction (GvH or HvG direction). In nucleotides, the CDR3 is TGTGCCAGCTCGGGGAGAGGATCCTACAATCAGCCCCAGCATTTT. Its protein is CASSGRGSYNQPQHF.